One sample yielded the 18 T cell receptor beta chains listed below, sequenced in a study of control samples from healthy donors and cancer patients. Method: immunoSEQ multiplex PCR; TCRdb's copy keeps in-frame clones and lacks some. The repertoire holds 99,000 or so clones, with roughly four fifths as singletons. The sequenced sample consisted of blood. The source is a man aged 55 to 70 in good health.

The chain is built from TRBV15 and TRBJ1-2; D not certain. The V gene's germline CDR1 is LNHNV and CDR2 YYDKDF (reference sequence). CDR3 length equals 14 residues. The V end was cut by 0 bases, the J end by 8 bases, with 13 bases between. This CDR3 is CATSRDQGHLGYTF. DNA of the CDR3: TGTGCCACCAGCAGAGATCAAGGCCACTTGGGCTACACCTTC.

J is TRBJ2-7 and V is TRBV6-1; 9 nucleotides agree with TRBD2. Germline V gives CDR1 MNHNS, CDR2 SASEGT. Unmatched junction bases numbered 12, after V lost 0 bases and J lost 3 bases. This CDR3 has 18 amino acids. CDR3 in amino acids: CASSEALPGRGGGYEQYF. The CDR3 bases are TGTGCCAGCAGTGAAGCGCTTCCAGGGCGGGGGGGCGGCTACGAGCAGTACTTC.

A single count supports this clone. V usage is TRBV29-1 and J usage is TRBJ2-1; 8 bases fit TRBD2. The CDR3 covers 14 residues. In germline, CDR1 is SQVTM, CDR2 ANQGSEA. Losses at the gene ends were 3 bases for V and 7 bases for J; bases not matched to a gene: 8. The CDR3 protein is CSVEALLAGNEQFF. CDR3 sequence (DNA): TGCAGCGTTGAGGCGTTGTTAGCGGGAAATGAGCAGTTCTTC.

The table lists this clone with a few counts. The V and J genes are TRBV18 and TRBJ1-2; D gene uncertain. The CDR3 has 12 residues. Trimming pared 4 bases from V and 5 bases from J, leaving 8 bases between. The germline gives CDR1 KGHSH, CDR2 LQKENI. For the CDR3, the DNA is TGTGCCAGCTCACTTCGATTTTATGGCTACACCTTC. It specifies CASSLRFYGYTF.

This chain links TRBV5-1 with TRBJ1-2; 7 positions agree with TRBD1. V shed 0 bases and J 8 bases; nucleotides not matched to a gene: 7. This CDR3 is built from 14 residues. CDR1 and CDR2 (germline): SGHRS, YFSETQ. The CDR3 DNA reads TGCGCCAGCAGCTTGGCGGCAGAGGGACAGGGCTACACCTTC. This codes for CASSLAAEGQGYTF.

With respect to this clone: The same CDR3 can be traced to other DNA sequences in this sample. This rearrangement joins TRBV10-2 to TRBJ1-5; D call uncertain. Germline assignment: CDR1 WSHSY and CDR2 SAAADI. This CDR3 contains 12 residues. V shed 3 bases and J shed 7 bases, with 7 bases lying between them. The CDR3 DNA is TGCGCCAGCAGTGAAATCCAGCAGCCCCAGCATTTT. This sequence encodes CASSEIQQPQHF.

This chain connects TRBV28 to TRBJ1-1; D gene ambiguous. The V gene lost 6 bases and the J gene lost 2 bases, with 19 bases spanning the gap. Looked up from germline, CDR1 is MDHEN and CDR2 is SYDVKM. The CDR3 length is 16 residues. The CDR3 region is CASSLGVRAGNTEAFF. In DNA form, the CDR3 reads TGTGCCAGCAGCCTAGGCGTACGGGCGGGAAACACTGAAGCTTTCTTT. The complete variable domain, with remaining parts taken from reference TRBV28 and TRBJ1-1, reads DVKVTQSSRYLVKRTGEKVFLECVQDMDHENMFWYRQDPGLGLRLIYFSYDVKMKEKGDIPEGYSVSREKKERFSLILESASTNQTSMYLCASSLGVRAGNTEAFFGQGTRLTVV.

This chain uses TRBV15 with TRBJ1-2; D may be TRBD1 (5 bases). CDR1 and CDR2 (germline): LNHNV, YYDKDF (reference sequence). The CDR3 length is 14 residues. The V end lost 5 bases, the J end lost 1 base, and 11 bases lay between the germline ends. This CDR3 is CATSFRRGNYGYTF. CDR3 DNA: TGTGCCACCAGCTTCCGGAGGGGTAACTATGGCTACACCTTC.

The chain links TRBV5-4 to TRBJ1-1; TRBD1 aligns across 9 bases. Looked up from germline, CDR1 is SGHNT and CDR2 is YYREEE (reference sequence). The CDR3 consists of 15 residues. The J segment lost 5 bases and the V segment lost 0 bases, leaving 5 bases of the junction unmatched. The CDR3 DNA reads TGTGCCAGCAGCTTGGAAACAGGGGGCTTAACTGAAGCTTTCTTT. This sequence encodes CASSLETGGLTEAFF.

J is TRBJ2-7 and V is TRBV5-5; 9 nucleotides line up with TRBD1. This CDR3 spans 14 amino acids. The V gene end was trimmed by 2 bases and the J gene end by 4 bases; junction bases not matched to a gene: 4. Germline V gene sequence: CDR1 SGHKS, CDR2 YYEKEE (reference sequence). The CDR3 coding sequence is TGTGCCAGCAGCTTACCGGGACAGGGTTACGAGCAGTACTTC. It yields the protein CASSLPGQGYEQYF.

V gene TRBV20-1 combines with J gene TRBJ1-2; no clear D. The V and J ends lost 0 bases and 8 bases respectively, with 7 bases between them. The CDR3 totals 11 residues. Germline assignment: CDR1 DFQATT and CDR2 SNEGSKA (reference sequence). The CDR3 sequence is CSARDPAGYTF. CDR3 nucleotide sequence: TGCAGTGCTAGAGACCCAGCCGGCTACACCTTC.

The V call is TRBV6-1, the J call TRBJ1-5; weak D call: TRBD1 (5 bases). The CDR3 loop spans 18 amino acids. Trimming left V 2 bases short and J 3 bases short, with 20 bases between. Germline lookup yields CDR1 MNHNS and CDR2 SASEGT. The CDR3 sequence is CASSETFGAGLYNQPQHF. For the CDR3, the DNA is TGTGCCAGCAGTGAAACTTTTGGGGCAGGTCTTTACAATCAGCCCCAGCATTTT.

The rearrangement joins TRBV6-5 to TRBJ1-4; no clear D. V was pared by 9 bases and J by 0 bases, with 11 bases between. Germline CDR1 reads MNHEY; CDR2 reads SVGAGI. This CDR3 is built from 14 residues. CDR3 in DNA: TGTGCCAGTCGACGGATTGCAACTAATGAAAAACTGTTTTTT. Translating it yields CASRRIATNEKLFF.

The chain carries TRBV2 and TRBJ2-7; 7 bases match TRBD1. V lost 2 bases and J lost 3; bases outside the gene matches: 4. Germline V gives CDR1 SNHLY, CDR2 FYNNEI. This CDR3 has 14 residues. The CDR3 sequence is CASSEWTGHYEQYF. For the CDR3, the DNA is TGTGCCAGCAGTGAATGGACAGGCCACTACGAGCAGTACTTC. Filled out from reference TRBV2 and TRBJ2-7, the complete variable domain reads EPEVTQTPSHQVTQMGQEVILRCVPISNHLYFYWYRQILGQKVEFLVSFYNNEISEKSEIFDDQFSVERPDGSNFTLKIRSTKLEDSAMYFCASSEWTGHYEQYFGPGTRLTVT.

V usage is TRBV5-1 and J usage is TRBJ2-7; 8 nucleotides agree with TRBD1. The CDR3 is 12 amino acids. The germline V gene encodes CDR1 SGHRS and CDR2 YFSETQ. The trim removed 3 bases at V and 5 bases at J, leaving 1 base unmatched. The CDR3 nucleotides read TGCGCCAGCAGCTGGACAGGGAACGAGCAGTACTTC. Amino acid sequence: CASSWTGNEQYF.

The sample holds a few counts of this clone. This chain joins TRBV28 and TRBJ2-7; D call uncertain. CDR1 is MDHEN, CDR2 SYDVKM, per germline. Between the trimmed V and J ends, which lost 2 bases and 6 bases, there was a span of 8 bases. This CDR3 contains 12 residues. CDR3 residues: CASSLLESEQYF. The DNA of the CDR3 is TGTGCCAGCAGTTTACTAGAGAGCGAGCAGTACTTC. The variable domain in full, completed from reference TRBV28 and TRBJ2-7, reads DVKVTQSSRYLVKRTGEKVFLECVQDMDHENMFWYRQDPGLGLRLIYFSYDVKMKEKGDIPEGYSVSREKKERFSLILESASTNQTSMYLCASSLLESEQYFGPGTRLTVT.

The chain couples TRBV24-1 to TRBJ2-3; D could derive from TRBD1 or TRBD2 (5 bases each). Germline V gene data show CDR1 as KGHDR and CDR2 as SFDVKD. Trimming left V 3 bases short and J 6 bases short, with 18 bases between. The CDR3 runs 16 residues. CDR3 protein: CATSDRAGTHRDTQYF. CDR3 sequence (DNA): TGTGCCACCAGTGATCGCGCCGGGACGCACAGGGATACGCAGTATTTT.

The CDR3 nucleotides are TGTGGACGGGCTAGCGGGATTTACAATGAGCAGTTCTTC. Translating it yields CGRASGIYNEQFF. V is TRBV10-3 and J is TRBJ2-1, with 9 bases aligning to TRBD2. The CDR3 extends over 13 amino acids. Germline-derived CDR1 and CDR2 are ENHRY and SYGVKD.